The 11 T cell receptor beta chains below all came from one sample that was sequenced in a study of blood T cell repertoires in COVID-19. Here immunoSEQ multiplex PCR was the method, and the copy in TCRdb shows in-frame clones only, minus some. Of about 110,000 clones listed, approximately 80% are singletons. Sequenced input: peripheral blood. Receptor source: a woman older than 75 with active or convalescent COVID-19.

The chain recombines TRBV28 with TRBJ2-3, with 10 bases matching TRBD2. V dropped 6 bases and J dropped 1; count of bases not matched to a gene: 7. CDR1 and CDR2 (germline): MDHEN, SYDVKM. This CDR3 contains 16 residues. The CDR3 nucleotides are TGTGCCAGCAGCCCCCTAGCGGGAGAGGGCACAGATACGCAGTATTTT. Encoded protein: CASSPLAGEGTDTQYF.

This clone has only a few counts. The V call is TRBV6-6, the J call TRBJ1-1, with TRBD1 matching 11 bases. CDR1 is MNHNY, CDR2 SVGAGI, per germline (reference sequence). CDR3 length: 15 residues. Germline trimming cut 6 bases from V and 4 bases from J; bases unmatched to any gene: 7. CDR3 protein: CASSRGQGAPTEAFF. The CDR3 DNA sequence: TGTGCCAGCAGCCGCGGACAGGGGGCGCCCACTGAAGCTTTCTTT.

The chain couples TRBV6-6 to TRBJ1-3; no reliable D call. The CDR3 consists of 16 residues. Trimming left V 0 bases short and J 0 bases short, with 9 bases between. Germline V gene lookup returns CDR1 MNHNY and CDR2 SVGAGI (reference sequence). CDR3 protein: CASSYSTTSSGNTIYF. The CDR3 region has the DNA TGTGCCAGCAGTTACTCGACGACAAGCTCTGGAAACACCATATATTTT.

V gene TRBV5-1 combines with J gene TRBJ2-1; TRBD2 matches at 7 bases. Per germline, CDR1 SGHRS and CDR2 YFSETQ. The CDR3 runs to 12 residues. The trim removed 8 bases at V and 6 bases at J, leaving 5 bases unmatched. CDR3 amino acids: CASGTTSNEQFF. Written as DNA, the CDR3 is TGCGCCAGTGGGACTACTTCCAATGAGCAGTTCTTC.

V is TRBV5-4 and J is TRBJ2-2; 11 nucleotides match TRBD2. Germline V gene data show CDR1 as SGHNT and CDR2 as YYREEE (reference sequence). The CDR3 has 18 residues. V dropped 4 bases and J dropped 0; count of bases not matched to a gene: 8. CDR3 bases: TGTGCCAGCAGCCAGGGGACTAGCGGCCCTACGAACACCGGGGAGCTGTTTTTT. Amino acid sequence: CASSQGTSGPTNTGELFF.

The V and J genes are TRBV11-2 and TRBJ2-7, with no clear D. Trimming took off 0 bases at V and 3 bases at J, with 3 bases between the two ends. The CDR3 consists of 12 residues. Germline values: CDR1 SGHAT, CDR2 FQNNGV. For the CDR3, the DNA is TGTGCCAGCAGCTTAGATTACTACGAGCAGTACTTC. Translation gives CASSLDYYEQYF.

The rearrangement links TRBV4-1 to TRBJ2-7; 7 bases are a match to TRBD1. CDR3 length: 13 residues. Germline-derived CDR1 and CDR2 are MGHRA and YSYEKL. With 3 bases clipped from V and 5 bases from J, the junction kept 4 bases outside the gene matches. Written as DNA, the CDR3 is TGCGCCAGCAGCCACCTGACAGGGAACGAGCAGTACTTC. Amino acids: CASSHLTGNEQYF.

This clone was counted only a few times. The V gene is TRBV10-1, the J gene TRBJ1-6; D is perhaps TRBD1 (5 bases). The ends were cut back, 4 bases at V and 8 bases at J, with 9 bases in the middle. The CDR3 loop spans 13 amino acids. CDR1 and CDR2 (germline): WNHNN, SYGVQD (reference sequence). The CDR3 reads CASSVGRDSPLHF. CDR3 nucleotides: TGCGCCAGCAGTGTTGGCAGGGATTCACCCCTCCACTTT.

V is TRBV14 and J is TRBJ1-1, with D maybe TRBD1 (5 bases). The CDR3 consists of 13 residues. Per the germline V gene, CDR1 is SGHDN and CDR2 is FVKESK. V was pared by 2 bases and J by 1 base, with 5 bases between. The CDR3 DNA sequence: TGTGCCAGCAGCCAACAGGGGAACACTGAAGCTTTCTTT. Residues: CASSQQGNTEAFF.

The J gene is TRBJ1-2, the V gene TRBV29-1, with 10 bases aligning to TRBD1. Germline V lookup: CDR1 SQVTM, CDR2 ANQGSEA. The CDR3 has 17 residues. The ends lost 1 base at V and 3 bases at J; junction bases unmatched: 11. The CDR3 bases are TGCAGCGTTGAAGGGTCCGGGACAGGGGCTTCCTACTATGGCTACACCTTC. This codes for CSVEGSGTGASYYGYTF.

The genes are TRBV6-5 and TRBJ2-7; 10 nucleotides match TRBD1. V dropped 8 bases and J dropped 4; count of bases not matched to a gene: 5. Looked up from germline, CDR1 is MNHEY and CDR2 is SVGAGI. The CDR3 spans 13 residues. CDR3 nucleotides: TGTGCCAGCCGACGGACAGGGGGATACGAGCAGTACTTC. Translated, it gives CASRRTGGYEQYF.